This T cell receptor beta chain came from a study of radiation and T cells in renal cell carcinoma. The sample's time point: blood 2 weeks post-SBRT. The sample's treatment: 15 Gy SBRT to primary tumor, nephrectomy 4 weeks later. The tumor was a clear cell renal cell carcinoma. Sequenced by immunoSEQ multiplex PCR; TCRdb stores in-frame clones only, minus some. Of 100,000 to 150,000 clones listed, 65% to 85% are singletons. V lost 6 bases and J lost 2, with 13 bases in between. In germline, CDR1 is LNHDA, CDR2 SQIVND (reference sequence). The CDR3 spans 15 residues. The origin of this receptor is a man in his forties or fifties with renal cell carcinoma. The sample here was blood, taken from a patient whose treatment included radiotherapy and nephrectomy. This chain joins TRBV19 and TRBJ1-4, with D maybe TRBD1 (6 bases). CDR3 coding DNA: TGTGCCAGTAGCCTAACAGGGCCGACTAATGAAAAACTGTTTTTT. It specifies CASSLTGPTNEKLFF.